A selection of T cell receptor beta chains follows, all from one sample in a study of cytomegalovirus exposure and HLA in healthy donors. Generated by immunoSEQ multiplex PCR, the TCRdb table keeps only in-frame clones and is missing some. The data show 95,000 to 150,000 clones, around 77% seen once. The sample comprised PBMCs. The source is a human donor in good health. The conserved cysteine and the conserved F or W are not part of the CDR3 here. D genes are given only for firm matches. Some rows have no size entry. The others give once, few or many, or a class for an expanded clone.

D: -; size: -; V: TRBV7-9; J: TRBJ1-2; CDR3: ASSLDGGYDYT
D: TRBD1; size: -; V: TRBV10-3; J: TRBJ1-1; CDR3: AISATGGAGTEAF
D: -; size: -; V: TRBV10-2; J: TRBJ2-1; CDR3: ASSDPTGYSYNEQF
D: -; size: -; V: TRBV2; J: TRBJ1-2; CDR3: ASSLDSSYGYT
D: TRBD1; size: -; V: TRBV28; J: TRBJ1-1; CDR3: ASSLLLGRGLNTEAF
D: TRBD2; size: -; V: TRBV18; J: TRBJ2-2; CDR3: ASSAGTSGQNTGELF
D: -; size: -; V: TRBV6-4; J: TRBJ2-1; CDR3: ASSGQSYNEQF
D: TRBD2; size: once; V: TRBV28; J: TRBJ2-3; CDR3: ASRYSGSTDTQY
D: -; size: -; V: TRBV5-6; J: TRBJ2-7; CDR3: ASSAGYEQY
D: -; size: -; V: TRBV25-1; J: TRBJ2-1; CDR3: ASSAQAYNEQF
D: TRBD1; size: -; V: TRBV19; J: TRBJ1-5; CDR3: ASSITGTGHNQPQH
D: -; size: -; V: TRBV19; J: TRBJ2-4; CDR3: ASSLGRLEAKNIQY
D: -; size: -; V: TRBV28; J: TRBJ1-2; CDR3: ASSPFNYGYT
D: TRBD2; size: -; V: TRBV19; J: TRBJ2-3; CDR3: ASAGTSGRFDTQY
D: -; size: -; V: TRBV5-1; J: TRBJ1-1; CDR3: ASSFRGSQTRINTEAF
D: TRBD2; size: -; V: TRBV28; J: TRBJ2-1; CDR3: ASTSSGSLSSYNEQF
D: TRBD1; size: -; V: TRBV18; J: TRBJ2-7; CDR3: ASSGQPYYEQY
D: TRBD1; size: -; V: TRBV9; J: TRBJ1-1; CDR3: ASSRSQGANTEAF
D: TRBD1; size: -; V: TRBV6-7; J: TRBJ2-4; CDR3: ASSQLSRDRKNIQY
D: -; size: -; V: TRBV6-5; J: TRBJ2-1; CDR3: ASSYGRQVGDEQF
D: -; size: -; V: TRBV5-6; J: TRBJ1-5; CDR3: ASSQGQNSNQPQH
D: -; size: few; V: TRBV7-9; J: TRBJ1-2; CDR3: ASSLRYGYT
D: TRBD1; size: -; V: TRBV27; J: TRBJ1-5; CDR3: ASIHPGQGTPQH
D: -; size: -; V: TRBV5-6; J: TRBJ1-5; CDR3: ASSLSSNQPQH
D: -; size: -; V: TRBV2; J: TRBJ2-1; CDR3: ASVAGRGGNEQF
D: TRBD2; size: few; V: TRBV7-2; J: TRBJ2-5; CDR3: ASSPPGGSYETQY
D: TRBD1; size: few; V: TRBV2; J: TRBJ1-4; CDR3: ASSESFPGGSEKLF
D: -; size: -; V: TRBV30; J: TRBJ1-5; CDR3: AWSVWGGSNQPQH
D: TRBD1; size: -; V: TRBV28; J: TRBJ1-6; CDR3: ASSLRTGGQNNSPLH
D: TRBD1; size: once; V: TRBV6-1; J: TRBJ1-2; CDR3: ASTRTGDGYT
D: -; size: -; V: TRBV2; J: TRBJ1-5; CDR3: ASSDLGAYSNQPQH
D: -; size: -; V: TRBV10-1; J: TRBJ1-2; CDR3: ASSGSGFRGYT
D: TRBD1; size: once; V: TRBV7-8; J: TRBJ1-1; CDR3: ASSLGGTGKLNTEAF
D: TRBD1; size: -; V: TRBV19; J: TRBJ1-4; CDR3: ASSPGTGGATNEKLF
D: -; size: -; V: TRBV6-1; J: TRBJ2-7; CDR3: ASSEAPGEYEQY
D: TRBD1; size: -; V: TRBV5-1; J: TRBJ1-4; CDR3: ASSLLTGVEEKLF
D: TRBD1; size: once; V: TRBV19; J: TRBJ1-2; CDR3: ASSIIAPGQGIGGYGYT
D: -; size: -; V: TRBV19; J: TRBJ2-1; CDR3: ASSNAGGSGEQF
D: -; size: -; V: TRBV4-1; J: TRBJ2-7; CDR3: ASSQDSGGLVYEQY
D: -; size: -; V: TRBV19; J: TRBJ1-2; CDR3: ASSIEGARGYT
D: TRBD2; size: few; V: TRBV19; J: TRBJ2-1; CDR3: ASSFGTSGPNEQF
D: TRBD1; size: -; V: TRBV7-6; J: TRBJ1-5; CDR3: ASSTGQGAGQPQH